The 26 T cell receptor beta chains below come from one sample, sequenced in a study of cytomegalovirus exposure and HLA in healthy donors. Sequencing was performed with immunoSEQ multiplex PCR; in TCRdb, only in-frame clones are kept and a portion is missing. The data hold about 72,000 clones, with approximately 94% observed a single time. The sequenced sample consisted of PBMCs. The source is a woman younger than 35 in good health and CMV-seropositive.

The V and J genes are TRBV7-3 and TRBJ2-3; TRBD2 is a possible D gene (5 bases). In germline, CDR1 is SGHTA, CDR2 FQGTGA. V was trimmed by 4 bases and J by 4 bases, leaving 9 bases between them. The CDR3 contains 13 residues. The CDR3 region has the DNA TGTGCCAGCAGCTCCGGGGATGCAGATACGCAGTATTTT. Translated, it gives CASSSGDADTQYF.

CDR3 DNA: TGTGCCAGCGGCCTAGCGGGAGTCTACGAGCAGTACTTC. This translates into CASGLAGVYEQYF. This chain uses TRBV2 with TRBJ2-7; 10 bases agree with TRBD2. The germline V gene has CDR1 SNHLY and CDR2 FYNNEI. V dropped 8 bases and J dropped 3; count of bases not matched to a gene: 4. This CDR3 spans 13 amino acids.

This clone was observed once. The chain links TRBV7-9 to TRBJ2-1; D is uncertain. CDR1 is SEHNR and CDR2 is FQNEAQ in the germline V gene (reference sequence). The CDR3 length is 12 residues. The V end was cut by 5 bases, the J end by 9 bases, with 11 bases between. CDR3 DNA: TGTGCCAGCAGCCTGTCGCTTAGTGAGCAGTTCTTC. Amino acid sequence: CASSLSLSEQFF.

V and J are TRBV2 and TRBJ2-1; TRBD2 agrees at 8 bases. CDR1 and CDR2 from the germline V gene are SNHLY and FYNNEI. CDR3 length equals 16 residues. With V trimmed by 8 bases and J by 9 bases, 18 bases remained unmatched. CDR3 amino acids: CASARDGTSGGGEQFF. The CDR3 DNA follows: TGTGCCAGCGCCCGCGACGGGACTTCCGGGGGGGGTGAGCAGTTCTTC.

The chain recombines TRBV5-5 with TRBJ2-7; maybe TRBD1 (6 bases). The CDR3 covers 17 residues. Trimming removed 2 bases from V and 1 base from J, with 19 bases in between. In germline, CDR1 is SGHKS, CDR2 YYEKEE (reference sequence). The CDR3 is CASSLYLTGTSSYEQYF. The CDR3 DNA is TGTGCCAGCAGCTTATACTTGACCGGGACATCTTCCTACGAGCAGTACTTC.

The chain couples TRBV7-7 to TRBJ2-7, with TRBD1 as a possible D gene (6 bases). There are 15 residues in the CDR3. V gave up 1 base and J gave up 3 bases, with 13 bases separating them. Germline V gene data show CDR1 as SSHAT and CDR2 as FNYEAQ (reference sequence). The CDR3 protein is CASSLGSGVGYEQYF. The CDR3 DNA reads as TGTGCCAGCAGCTTAGGTTCAGGGGTTGGCTACGAGCAGTACTTC.

The CDR3 protein is CASTTGGVQETQYF. In nucleotides, the CDR3 is TGTGCCAGCACGACGGGGGGGGTCCAAGAGACCCAGTACTTC. The chain recombines TRBV13 with TRBJ2-5; 8 bases are shared with TRBD2. In germline, CDR1 is PRHDT, CDR2 FYEKMQ (reference sequence). V dropped 7 bases and J dropped 1; count of bases not matched to a gene: 5. The CDR3 totals 14 residues. Combining the CDR3 with reference TRBV13 and TRBJ2-5 gives the whole variable domain AAGVIQSPRHLIKEKRETATLKCYPIPRHDTVYWYQQGPGQDPQFLISFYEKMQSDKGSIPDRFSAQQFSDYHSELNMSSLELGDSALYFCASTTGGVQETQYFGPGTRLLVL.

V and J are TRBV7-2 and TRBJ2-1; TRBD2 aligns across 12 bases. Germline trimming cut 3 bases from V and 7 bases from J; bases unmatched to any gene: 7. The CDR3 sequence is 16 residues long. Germline V gene sequence: CDR1 SGHTA, CDR2 FQGNSA. This chain's CDR3 is CASSFSTSGRVNEQFF. The CDR3 nucleotides read TGTGCCAGCAGCTTCTCGACTAGCGGGAGAGTAAATGAGCAGTTCTTC.

The CDR3 nucleotides are TGTGCCAGCAGCTTAGACAGGGCCTTTTCACCCCTCCACTTT. Translation: CASSLDRAFSPLHF. The gene calls are TRBV5-4 and TRBJ1-6, with 7 bases matching TRBD1. Trimming took 2 bases from V and 9 from J; bases not matched to a gene: 5. CDR1 is SGHNT and CDR2 is YYREEE in the germline V gene (reference sequence). The CDR3 covers 14 residues. Combining the CDR3 with reference TRBV5-4 and TRBJ1-6 gives the whole variable domain ETGVTQSPTHLIKTRGQQVTLRCSSQSGHNTVSWYQQALGQGPQFIFQYYREEENGRGNFPPRFSGLQFPNYSSELNVNALELDDSALYLCASSLDRAFSPLHFGNGTRLTVT.

V and J are TRBV19 and TRBJ1-5; tentatively, D is TRBD1 (6 bases). Looked up from germline, CDR1 is LNHDA and CDR2 is SQIVND (reference sequence). The CDR3 covers 15 residues. V was trimmed by 1 base and J by 6 bases, leaving 13 bases between them. Here the CDR3 reads CASSIGRGSGQPQHF. The CDR3 nucleotides are TGTGCCAGTAGTATAGGCAGGGGATCCGGTCAGCCCCAGCATTTT.

This rearrangement joins TRBV10-3 to TRBJ2-2; TRBD2 agrees at 10 bases. There are 18 residues in the CDR3. Germline assignment: CDR1 ENHRY and CDR2 SYGVKD. V was clipped by 0 bases and J by 3 bases; unmatched bases: 7. The CDR3 coding sequence is TGTGCCATCAGTGAGTCACCCCGTCTAGCGGGGGACACCGGGGAGCTGTTTTTT. Residues: CAISESPRLAGDTGELFF.

The chain uses TRBV11-3 and TRBJ2-4, with TRBD1 as a possible D gene (5 bases). The ends were cut back, 1 base at V and 3 bases at J, with 13 bases in the middle. CDR1 is SGHNT, CDR2 YENEEA, per germline. The CDR3 is 16 amino acids. The CDR3 bases are TGTGCCAGCAGCTTAGTAGGGGAAAAGGTCAAAAACATTCAGTACTTC. This encodes CASSLVGEKVKNIQYF.

This CDR3 reads CAWSVSVSYGYTF. CDR3 nucleotide sequence: TGTGCCTGGAGTGTGAGTGTTTCCTATGGCTACACCTTC. The chain recombines TRBV30 with TRBJ1-2; D ambiguous. Per the germline V gene, CDR1 is GTSNPN and CDR2 is SVGIG (reference sequence). The CDR3 length is 13 residues. V dropped 0 bases and J dropped 4 bases, with 9 bases sitting between them.

CDR3 amino acids: CASSQYTGEASGELFF. Here the CDR3 DNA reads TGCGCCAGCAGCCAATACACAGGGGAGGCGTCCGGGGAGCTGTTTTTT. V gene TRBV4-3 combines with J gene TRBJ2-2; maybe TRBD1 (7 bases). Germline CDR1 is LGHNA and CDR2 is YSLEER. Trimming took 2 bases from V and 6 from J, leaving 16 bases between them. This CDR3 is built from 16 residues.

The chain links TRBV5-1 to TRBJ2-3; possibly TRBD2 for D (5 bases). V lost 6 bases and J 0 bases, leaving 11 bases between the germline ends. The CDR3 is 14 amino acids. Germline V gene lookup returns CDR1 SGHRS and CDR2 YFSETQ. DNA for the CDR3: TGCGCCAGCAACCTAGCAGAGAGCACAGATACGCAGTATTTT. This encodes CASNLAESTDTQYF.

The chain has TRBV4-1 and TRBJ2-7; 11 positions agree with TRBD2. V dropped 2 bases and J dropped 2; count of bases not matched to a gene: 5. Germline V gene lookup returns CDR1 MGHRA and CDR2 YSYEKL. The CDR3 sequence is 16 residues long. This chain's CDR3 is CASSQTASGGTYEQYF. For the CDR3, the DNA is TGCGCCAGCAGCCAAACGGCTAGCGGGGGGACCTACGAGCAGTACTTC.

The rearrangement links TRBV30 to TRBJ2-5; D is uncertain. This CDR3 comprises 14 residues. V lost 3 bases, J lost 2 bases, and 13 bases lay in between. In germline, CDR1 is GTSNPN, CDR2 SVGIG (reference sequence). CDR3 bases: TGTGCCTGGAGCGCAGGCAGATGGCAAGAGACCCAGTACTTC. Its protein is CAWSAGRWQETQYF.

The chain employs TRBV4-2 and TRBJ2-1; a possible D gene is TRBD1 (6 bases). This CDR3 has 15 residues. The germline V gene encodes CDR1 LGHNA and CDR2 YNFKEQ. V was shortened by 0 bases and J by 4 bases, with 10 bases between the two germline ends. The CDR3 sequence: CASSQDRDTYNEQFF. The CDR3 DNA sequence: TGTGCCAGCAGCCAAGATCGGGACACGTACAATGAGCAGTTCTTC.

This clone was recorded once. This sequence joins TRBV27 and TRBJ2-1, with TRBD1 matching over 9 bases. CDR3 size: 16 residues. J was trimmed by 6 bases and V by 0 bases; bases with no gene match: 6. Per the germline V gene, CDR1 is MNHEY and CDR2 is SMNVEV (reference sequence). CDR3 DNA: TGTGCCAGCAGTTTATCGCTCGGGACAGGGCTCAATGAGCAGTTCTTC. Residues: CASSLSLGTGLNEQFF.

This clone was picked up a small number of times. This chain links TRBV19 with TRBJ1-5, with 10 bases that match TRBD1. With 5 bases clipped from V and 5 bases from J, the junction kept 18 bases outside the gene matches. The CDR3 covers 19 residues. CDR1 and CDR2 from the germline V gene are LNHDA and SQIVND (reference sequence). In DNA, the CDR3 is TGTGCCAGTAGTCCCCCCCCGGGACAGGGGACGGCAGGTTATCAGCCCCAGCATTTT. This encodes CASSPPPGQGTAGYQPQHF.

V is TRBV5-4 and J is TRBJ2-1; the D gene is possibly TRBD1 (5 bases). The CDR3 covers 14 residues. Germline V CDR1 and CDR2: SGHNT, YYREEE (reference sequence). Trimming removed 0 bases from V and 8 bases from J, with 12 bases in between. The CDR3 is CASSLEGWGYEQFF. CDR3 bases: TGTGCCAGCAGCTTGGAGGGGTGGGGTTATGAGCAGTTCTTC.

V usage is TRBV2 and J usage is TRBJ1-4, with TRBD1 matching 9 bases. The CDR3 extends over 14 amino acids. The V and J ends lost 5 bases and 5 bases, in that order; junction bases with no gene match: 3. Germline CDR1 SNHLY, CDR2 FYNNEI. The CDR3 DNA follows: TGTGCCAGCAGTTGGACAGGGGAGAATGAAAAACTGTTTTTT. This gives the protein CASSWTGENEKLFF.

This chain uses TRBV10-2 with TRBJ2-7; D might be TRBD1 (5 bases). The CDR3 extends over 12 amino acids. CDR1 is WSHSY and CDR2 is SAAADI in the germline V gene. V was trimmed by 2 bases and J by 6 bases, leaving 8 bases between them. The CDR3 sequence: CASSEVGVEQYF. In DNA, the CDR3 is TGCGCCAGCAGTGAGGTAGGGGTCGAGCAGTACTTC.

The V gene is TRBV6-1, the J gene TRBJ1-2, with a possible D match to TRBD1 (5 bases). There are 15 residues in the CDR3. Trimming removed 1 base from V and 3 bases from J, with 12 bases in between. The germline CDR1 and CDR2 sequences are MNHNS and SASEGT. CDR3 nucleotides: TGTGCCAGCAGTGAAGTCAGGGTAGGAGACTATGGCTACACCTTC. This translates into CASSEVRVGDYGYTF.

The rearrangement joins TRBV10-3 to TRBJ1-2, with D perhaps matching TRBD1 (5 bases). Germline V lookup: CDR1 ENHRY, CDR2 SYGVKD. The CDR3 covers 16 residues. The ends were cut back, 6 bases at V and 2 bases at J, with 19 bases in the middle. CDR3 sequence (DNA): TGTGCCATCAGCCCGACAGAGCGTTCATTCAACTATGGCTACACCTTC. Translated, it gives CAISPTERSFNYGYTF.

The chain recombines TRBV6-5 with TRBJ1-5; D gene ambiguous. V lost 3 bases and J lost 5, with 8 bases in between. The CDR3 length is 13 residues. From germline, CDR1 is MNHEY and CDR2 SVGAGI. The DNA for the CDR3 is TGTGCCAGCAGTTATAATCGTTATCAGCCCCAGCATTTT. This gives the protein CASSYNRYQPQHF.